Shown below are 18 T cell receptor beta chains from a single sample sequenced in a study of T cells in Graves' hyperthyroidism and ophthalmopathy (dated by TCRdb to about 2019). Libraries were made using multiplex PCR. TCRdb lists the instrument as Illumina HiSeq 2000. The TCR beta CDR3 regions were amplified from RNA transcripts. A first-round RT-PCR of the TCR CDR3 used the HTBI primer set with the Qiagen OneStep RT-PCR kit. TCRdb cleaned the public reads at Q25 with fastp, built clones with MiXCR and kept in-frame beta chains. Rows are unified per CDR3 protein, each entry keeping the most common DNA and genes. The sample table holds 650,000 to 750,000 distinct CDR3 sequences, of which around 15% were seen once. The biggest ten clones account for roughly 10% of the sample. The specimen sequenced was blood. The receptors shown here come from a woman under 30 with Graves' hyperthyroidism.

This clonotype appeared many times. The chain is built from TRBV7-2 and TRBJ2-3; TRBD2 is a possible D gene (5 bases). Trimming stripped 8 bases from V and 1 base from J, with 7 bases between. Germline values: CDR1 SGHTA, CDR2 FQGNSA. This CDR3 contains 12 residues. The CDR3 sequence is CASLGGTDTQYF. In DNA, the CDR3 is TGTGCCAGCCTCGGGGGCACAGATACGCAGTATTTT.

The sample holds a few counts of this clonotype. Germline is not matched at one junction end, which may reflect a read error. The chain recombines TRBV3-1 with TRBJ2-7; 10 bases line up with TRBD1. Germline CDR1 is LGHDT and CDR2 is YNNKEL (reference sequence). CDR3 length equals 15 residues. Here the CDR3 DNA reads TGTGCCAGCACCCCAAGGACAGGGGGAGTTTACGAGCAGTGCTTC. As protein: CASTPRTGGVYEQCF.

V is TRBV14 and J is TRBJ2-1, with D possibly being TRBD2 (6 bases). The CDR3 is 17 residues long. Germline CDR1 reads SGHDN; CDR2 reads FVKESK. V was shortened by 2 bases and J by 3 bases, with 17 bases between the two germline ends. CDR3: CASSQPGLSRYYNEQFF. Here the CDR3 DNA reads TGTGCCAGCAGCCAACCCGGACTATCCAGGTACTACAATGAGCAGTTCTTC.

At least ten counts were recorded for this clonotype. V and J are TRBV30 and TRBJ2-7, with D tentatively TRBD1 (5 bases). There are 13 residues in the CDR3. V shed 2 bases and J shed 3 bases, with 11 bases lying between them. Germline V gives CDR1 GTSNPN, CDR2 SVGIG (reference sequence). The CDR3 spells CAWSRAGNYEQYF. The DNA of the CDR3 is TGTGCCTGGAGTAGGGCAGGGAACTACGAGCAGTACTTC.

This clonotype was seen repeatedly, ten times or more. The V gene is TRBV12-3 or TRBV12-4, the J gene TRBJ2-1, with TRBD1 matching over 8 bases. The CDR3 is 15 amino acids. Trimming took 6 bases from V and 4 from J; bases not matched to a gene: 8. CDR3 sequence reads: CASSNGQGIYNEQFF. The CDR3 DNA is TGTGCCAGCAGCAACGGACAGGGAATTTACAATGAGCAGTTCTTC.

V is TRBV7-9 and J is TRBJ2-1; TRBD1 matches at 12 bases. The ends lost 5 bases at V and 6 bases at J; junction bases unmatched: 8. CDR1 and CDR2 from the germline V gene are SEHNR and FQNEAQ (reference sequence). There are 16 residues in the CDR3. CDR3 coding DNA: TGTGCCAGCAGCCCCGGGACAGGGGGCAAAGGCAATGAGCAGTTCTTC. It translates to CASSPGTGGKGNEQFF.

V gene TRBV20-1 combines with J gene TRBJ2-3; D might be TRBD1 or TRBD2, each matching 5 bases. This CDR3 contains 15 residues. Germline CDR1 reads DFQATT; CDR2 reads SNEGSKA (reference sequence). With 6 bases removed from V and 1 base from J, the gap between germline ends came to 17 bases. CDR3 protein: CSAVGASGRTDTQYF. The CDR3 nucleotides read TGCAGTGCCGTCGGGGCCAGCGGCCGCACAGATACGCAGTATTTT.

This clonotype has just a few counts. The CDR3 here is CSASPSTQGREQYF. The CDR3 DNA reads as TGCAGTGCTAGTCCCAGCACCCAGGGGCGCGAGCAGTACTTC. This chain links TRBV20-1 with TRBJ2-7, with D perhaps TRBD1 (6 bases). CDR3 size: 14 residues. Germline CDR1 and CDR2: DFQATT and SNEGSKA (reference sequence). Deletions cut 3 bases from V and 6 bases from J, with 18 bases between.

This clonotype came up many times. V and J are TRBV5-1 and TRBJ2-5, with D possibly called TRBD1 or TRBD2 (6 bases each). Trimming left V 2 bases short and J 4 bases short, with 18 bases between. The germline V gene has CDR1 SGHRS and CDR2 YFSETQ. There are 16 residues in the CDR3. CDR3 sequence: CASSLQGFAGRETQYF. The CDR3 nucleotides are TGCGCCAGCAGCTTACAGGGTTTTGCGGGACGAGAGACCCAGTACTTC.

At least ten counts were recorded for this clonotype. This chain links TRBV12-3 or TRBV12-4 with TRBJ1-2; D is possibly TRBD1 (5 bases). CDR3 length: 16 amino acids. Between the trimmed V and J ends, which lost 4 bases and 1 base, there was a span of 16 bases. DNA of the CDR3: TGTGCCAGCAGTTGGGGGGGGGGAGTAAATAACTATGGCTACACCTTC. It specifies CASSWGGGVNNYGYTF.

CDR3 DNA sequence: TGTGCCAGTAGTATAGATCAGGGGCCGGACATTCAGTACTTC. It codes for CASSIDQGPDIQYF. This chain uses TRBV19 with TRBJ2-4; TRBD1 might be the D (6 bases). The ends were cut back, 0 bases at V and 8 bases at J, with 11 bases in the middle. The CDR3 has 14 residues. From germline, CDR1 is LNHDA and CDR2 SQIVND (reference sequence). Combining the CDR3 with reference TRBV19 and TRBJ2-4 gives the whole variable domain DGGITQSPKYLFRKEGQNVTLSCEQNLNHDAMYWYRQDPGQGLRLIYYSQIVNDFQKGDIAEGYSVSREKKESFPLTVTSAQKNPTAFYLCASSIDQGPDIQYFGAGTRLSVL.

At least ten counts were recorded for this clonotype. The chain carries TRBV20-1 and TRBJ2-1, with 7 bases fitting TRBD1. Germline trimming cut 0 bases from V and 6 bases from J; bases unmatched to any gene: 8. The CDR3 loop spans 15 amino acids. Germline V CDR1 and CDR2: DFQATT, SNEGSKA (reference sequence). The CDR3: CSARDPGTVSNEQFF. The CDR3 DNA reads TGCAGTGCTAGAGATCCCGGGACAGTCTCCAATGAGCAGTTCTTC.

This clonotype has a count of ten or more. The chain uses TRBV28 and TRBJ1-4; the D is unclear. The V gene's germline CDR1 is MDHEN and CDR2 SYDVKM. The CDR3 spans 15 residues. Deletions cut 6 bases from V and 7 bases from J, with 18 bases between. The chain's CDR3 is CASRNGGSPSEKLFF. The CDR3 nucleotides are TGTGCCAGCAGGAACGGAGGCAGTCCCAGTGAAAAACTGTTTTTT.

V is TRBV14 and J is TRBJ2-1; 13 bases are a match to TRBD2. The CDR3 length is 17 residues. CDR1 and CDR2 (germline): SGHDN, FVKESK. Trimming took 4 bases from V and 5 from J; bases not matched to a gene: 8. CDR3: CASSLGLAGDSNNEQFF. The CDR3 DNA reads TGTGCCAGCAGCCTAGGACTAGCGGGAGACAGTAACAATGAGCAGTTCTTC. The full variable domain, completed using reference TRBV14 and TRBJ2-1, is EAGVTQFPSHSVIEKGQTVTLRCDPISGHDNLYWYRRVMGKEIKFLLHFVKESKQDESGMPNNRFLAERTGGTYSTLKVQPAELEDSGVYFCASSLGLAGDSNNEQFFGPGTRLTVL.

This clonotype was recorded at least ten times. The rearrangement links TRBV7-8 to TRBJ2-1, with D possibly being TRBD1 or TRBD2 (5 bases each). The CDR3 runs to 13 residues. Germline-derived CDR1 and CDR2 are SGHVS and FQNEAQ. Trimming left V 5 bases short and J 10 bases short, with 15 bases between. The CDR3 loop is CASSLKRDREQFF. The CDR3 bases are TGTGCCAGCAGCCTGAAGAGGGACCGGGAGCAGTTCTTC. Based on the CDR3 plus reference TRBV7-8 and TRBJ2-1, the full variable domain is GAGVSQSPRYKVAKRGQDVALRCDPISGHVSLFWYQQALGQGPEFLTYFQNEAQLDKSGLPSDRFFAERPEGSVSTLKIQRTQQEDSAVYLCASSLKRDREQFFGPGTRLTVL.

A few counts support this clonotype. This chain joins TRBV20-1 and TRBJ2-1; TRBD2 matches 9 bases. Germline V gene data show CDR1 as DFQATT and CDR2 as SNEGSKA (reference sequence). Trimming at V came to 4 bases and at J to 12 bases, leaving 19 bases not matched to a gene. The CDR3 is 16 residues long. In nucleotides, the CDR3 is TGCAGTGCTAAGGTTTCCGGCGGGAGGGCGGTTGGGAGGCAGTTCTTC. Translating gives CSAKVSGGRAVGRQFF.

This clonotype was picked up many times. The chain joins TRBV5-1 to TRBJ1-1; no reliable D call. CDR3 length equals 15 residues. Germline CDR1 is SGHRS and CDR2 is YFSETQ. The ends were cut back, 0 bases at V and 2 bases at J, with 11 bases in the middle. DNA of the CDR3: TGCGCCAGCAGCTTGGACGGGTTCTTAAACACTGAAGCTTTCTTT. Its translation is CASSLDGFLNTEAFF.

The CDR3 sequence is CASSPPPRPALNEKLFF. Here the CDR3 DNA reads TGTGCCAGTAGTCCTCCTCCCCGGCCGGCCCTAAATGAAAAACTGTTTTTT. The V gene is TRBV19, the J gene TRBJ1-4, with D uncertain. Trimming took off 5 bases at V and 5 bases at J, with 21 bases between the two ends. CDR1 is LNHDA and CDR2 is SQIVND in the germline V gene (reference sequence). The CDR3 has 17 amino acids.